This T cell receptor beta chain came from a study of vaccination effects on CD4 cells after COVID-19. General study findings and limits: Few convalescent patients were studied, and early post-infection samples were lacking. Pronounced clonal contraction occurred in clones induced by infection and by vaccine late after vaccination.

In the case of this clone: What it binds is unknown.

Assay: immunoSEQ multiplex PCR; the TCRdb copy retains only in-frame clones and omits some. The sample yields tens of thousands of clones, about 74% seen once. Per germline, CDR1 KGHSH and CDR2 LQKENI. V was clipped by 2 bases and J by 3 bases; unmatched bases: 4. CDR3 size: 14 residues. The ViraFEST assay expanded antigen-specific CD4+ T cells with viral peptide pools before sequencing. The culture ran for about 11 days, and then CD4+ T cells were isolated. Each participant was given two doses of one vaccine (BNT162b2 or mRNA-1273). The study found no prior SARS-CoV-2 infection in the vaccine recipients, who tested negative for nucleocapsid antibodies.

The sequence was obtained from a human donor who received a COVID-19 vaccine. The sequenced sample was CD4+ T cells from PBMCs cultured with HCoV-OC43 spike peptides, obtained after COVID-19 vaccination. This sample's subset: HCoV-OC43 spike overlapping peptide pool stimulation. The rearrangement joins TRBV18 to TRBJ2-7; TRBD1 matches 7 bases. The CDR3, as DNA: TGTGCCAGCTCACCAGGACAGGCGAACTACGAGCAGTACTTC. It codes for CASSPGQANYEQYF.